This TCR beta chain emerged from a study of pediatric ulcerative colitis. Study-level results: Substantially fewer templates came from a couple of patients' blood samples. Blood-rectal clonal overlap within each person was significantly higher in ulcerative colitis patients than controls.

The CDR3 spans 12 residues. The V gene's germline CDR1 is MRHNA and CDR2 SNTAGT. The germline V and J ends were trimmed by 4 bases and 7 bases, with 10 bases remaining between them. On this clone: The antigen is undetermined.

Profiling relied on immunoSEQ multiplex PCR, and the TCRdb table lists in-frame clones only, not all of them. The sample yields about 64,000 clones, roughly nine tenths seen once. This receptor was obtained from a boy between 10 and 17 years old with severe ulcerative colitis. Sequenced input: blood. The chain uses TRBV6-4 and TRBJ1-2, with D possibly TRBD1 on 5 matching bases. The CDR3 sequence is CASSGDQGGYTF. The CDR3 DNA sequence: TGTGCCAGCAGTGGAGACCAGGGTGGCTACACCTTC.